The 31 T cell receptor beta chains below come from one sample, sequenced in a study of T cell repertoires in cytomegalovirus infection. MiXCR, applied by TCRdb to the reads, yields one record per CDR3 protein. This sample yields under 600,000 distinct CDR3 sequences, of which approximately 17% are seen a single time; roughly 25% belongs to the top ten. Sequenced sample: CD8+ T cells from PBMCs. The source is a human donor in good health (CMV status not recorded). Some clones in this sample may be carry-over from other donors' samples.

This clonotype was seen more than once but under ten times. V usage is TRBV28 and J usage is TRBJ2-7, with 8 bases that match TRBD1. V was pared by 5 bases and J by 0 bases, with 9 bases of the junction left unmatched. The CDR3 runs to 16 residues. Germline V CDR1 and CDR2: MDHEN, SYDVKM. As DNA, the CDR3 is TGTGCCAGCAGTGAGGGACAGGAAAGGGTCTCCTACGAGCAGTACTTC. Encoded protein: CASSEGQERVSYEQYF.

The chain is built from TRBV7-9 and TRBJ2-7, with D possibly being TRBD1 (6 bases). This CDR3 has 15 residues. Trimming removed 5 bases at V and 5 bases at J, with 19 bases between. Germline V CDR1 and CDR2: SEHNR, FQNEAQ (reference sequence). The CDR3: CASSQTTGPRNEQYF. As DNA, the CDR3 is TGTGCCAGCAGCCAGACAACAGGGCCTAGAAACGAGCAGTACTTC.

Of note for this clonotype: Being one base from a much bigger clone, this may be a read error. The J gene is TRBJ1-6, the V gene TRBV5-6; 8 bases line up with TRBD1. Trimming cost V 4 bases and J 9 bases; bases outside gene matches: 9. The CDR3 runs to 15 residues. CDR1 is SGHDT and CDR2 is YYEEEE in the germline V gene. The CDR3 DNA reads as TGTGCCAGCAGCCTTCCGCAGGGGGCATTTTCACCCCTCCACTTT. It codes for CASSLPQGAFSPLHF.

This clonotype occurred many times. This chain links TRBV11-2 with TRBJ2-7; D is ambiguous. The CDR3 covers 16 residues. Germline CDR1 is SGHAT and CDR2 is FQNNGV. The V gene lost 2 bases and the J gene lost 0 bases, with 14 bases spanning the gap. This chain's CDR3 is CASSLWSAGLSYEQYF. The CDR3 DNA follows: TGTGCCAGCAGCTTATGGTCCGCAGGTCTCTCCTACGAGCAGTACTTC.

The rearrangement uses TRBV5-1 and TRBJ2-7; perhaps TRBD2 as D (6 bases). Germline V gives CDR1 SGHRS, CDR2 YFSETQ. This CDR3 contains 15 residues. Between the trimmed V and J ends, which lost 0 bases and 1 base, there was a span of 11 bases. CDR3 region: CASSLGLSGSYEQYF. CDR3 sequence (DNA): TGCGCCAGCAGCTTGGGTCTTAGCGGTTCCTACGAGCAGTACTTC.

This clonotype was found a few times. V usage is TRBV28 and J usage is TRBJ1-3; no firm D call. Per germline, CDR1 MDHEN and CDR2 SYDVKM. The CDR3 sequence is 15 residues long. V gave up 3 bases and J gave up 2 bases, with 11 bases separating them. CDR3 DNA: TGTGCCAGCAGTTTTGCAGGAACTACTGGAAACACCATATATTTT. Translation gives CASSFAGTTGNTIYF.

This CDR3 reads CASSQGEGPQHF. CDR3 nucleotide sequence: TGTGCCAGCTCACAAGGGGAGGGTCCCCAGCATTTT. The chain combines TRBV18 with TRBJ1-5; D is perhaps TRBD1 (5 bases). Trimming pared 4 bases from V and 10 bases from J, leaving 11 bases between. Germline CDR1 is KGHSH and CDR2 is LQKENI. The CDR3 sequence is 12 residues long.

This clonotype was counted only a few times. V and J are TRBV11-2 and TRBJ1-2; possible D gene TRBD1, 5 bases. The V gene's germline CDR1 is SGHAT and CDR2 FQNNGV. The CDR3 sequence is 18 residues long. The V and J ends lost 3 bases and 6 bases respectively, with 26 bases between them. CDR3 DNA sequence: TGTGCCAGCAGCTTCGCGGACGATAGGAGGGGAAGCGATCATGGCTACACCTTC. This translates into CASSFADDRRGSDHGYTF.

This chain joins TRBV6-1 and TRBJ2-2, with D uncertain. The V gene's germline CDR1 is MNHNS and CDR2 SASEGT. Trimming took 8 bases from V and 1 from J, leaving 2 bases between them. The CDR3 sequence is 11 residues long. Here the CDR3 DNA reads TGTGCCAGCGAGAACACCGGGGAGCTGTTTTTT. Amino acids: CASENTGELFF.

The CDR3 coding sequence is TGTGCCAGCAGTTTTGATTCTACTAGCACAGATACGCAGTATTTT. Translated, it gives CASSFDSTSTDTQYF. The rearrangement links TRBV28 to TRBJ2-3; no clear D gene. Germline CDR1 MDHEN, CDR2 SYDVKM. This CDR3 spans 15 amino acids. V was cut by 3 bases and J by 0 bases, with 10 bases left in between.

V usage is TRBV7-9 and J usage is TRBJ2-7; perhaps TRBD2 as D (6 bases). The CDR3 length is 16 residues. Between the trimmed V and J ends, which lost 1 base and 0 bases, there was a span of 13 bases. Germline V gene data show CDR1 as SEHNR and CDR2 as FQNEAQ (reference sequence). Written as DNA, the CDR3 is TGTGCCAGCAGCTTAGGAGGATTAGCGGTCTCCTACGAGCAGTACTTC. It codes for CASSLGGLAVSYEQYF.

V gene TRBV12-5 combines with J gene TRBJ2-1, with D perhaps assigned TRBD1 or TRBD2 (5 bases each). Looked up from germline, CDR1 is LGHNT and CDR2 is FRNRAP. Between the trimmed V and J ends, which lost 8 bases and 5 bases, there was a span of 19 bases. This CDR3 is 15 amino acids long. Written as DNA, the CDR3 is TGTGCTAGTAGCCCCTTGGGGGAAGGCCACAATGAGCAGTTCTTC. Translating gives CASSPLGEGHNEQFF.

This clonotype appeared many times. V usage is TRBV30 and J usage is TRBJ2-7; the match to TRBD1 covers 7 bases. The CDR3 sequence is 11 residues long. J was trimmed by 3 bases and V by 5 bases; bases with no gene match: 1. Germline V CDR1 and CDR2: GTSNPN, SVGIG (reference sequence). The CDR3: CAWWDSYEQYF. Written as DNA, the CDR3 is TGTGCCTGGTGGGACAGCTACGAGCAGTACTTC.

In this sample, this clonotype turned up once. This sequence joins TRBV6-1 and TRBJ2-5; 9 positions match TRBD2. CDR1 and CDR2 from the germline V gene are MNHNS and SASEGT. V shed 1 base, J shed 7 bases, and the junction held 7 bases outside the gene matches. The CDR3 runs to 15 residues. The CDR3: CASSEEGGGAGTQYF. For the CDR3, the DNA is TGTGCCAGCAGTGAAGAAGGCGGGGGGGCCGGGACCCAGTACTTC.

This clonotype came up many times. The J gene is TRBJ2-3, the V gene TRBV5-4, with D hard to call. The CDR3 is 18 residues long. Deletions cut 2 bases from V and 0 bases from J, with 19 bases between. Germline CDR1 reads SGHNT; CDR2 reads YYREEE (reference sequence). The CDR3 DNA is TGTGCCAGCAGCTTTTCCCTAGGAGTGGTCTCTAGCACAGATACGCAGTATTTT. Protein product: CASSFSLGVVSSTDTQYF.

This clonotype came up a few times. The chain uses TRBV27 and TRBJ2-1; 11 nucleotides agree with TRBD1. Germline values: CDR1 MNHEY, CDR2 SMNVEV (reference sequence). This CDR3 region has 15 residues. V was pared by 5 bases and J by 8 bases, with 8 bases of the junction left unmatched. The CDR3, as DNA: TGTGCCAGCAGTCCTGGGACAGGGGGAATGTATGAGCAGTTCTTC. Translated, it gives CASSPGTGGMYEQFF.

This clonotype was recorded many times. The CDR3 bases are TGTGCCACCACCAAGGACCGGGAGGGCCCTGAGACCCAGTACTTC. Its translation: CATTKDREGPETQYF. The chain couples TRBV19 to TRBJ2-5; 8 nucleotides align to TRBD2. V shed 10 bases, J shed 5 bases, and the junction held 15 bases outside the gene matches. The length of the CDR3 is 15 residues. Germline V lookup: CDR1 LNHDA, CDR2 SQIVND (reference sequence).

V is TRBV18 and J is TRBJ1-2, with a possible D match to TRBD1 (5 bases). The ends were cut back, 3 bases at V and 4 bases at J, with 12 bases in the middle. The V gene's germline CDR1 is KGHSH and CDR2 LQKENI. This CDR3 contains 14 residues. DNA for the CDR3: TGTGCCAGCTCACCGTCCGACAGCAGCTATGGCTACACCTTC. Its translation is CASSPSDSSYGYTF.

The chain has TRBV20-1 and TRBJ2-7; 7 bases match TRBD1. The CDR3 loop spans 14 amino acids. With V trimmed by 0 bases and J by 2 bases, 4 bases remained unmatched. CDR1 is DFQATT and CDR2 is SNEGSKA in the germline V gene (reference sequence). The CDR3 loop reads CSARDPGQTYEQYF. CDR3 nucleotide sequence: TGCAGTGCTAGAGATCCGGGACAGACCTACGAGCAGTACTTC.

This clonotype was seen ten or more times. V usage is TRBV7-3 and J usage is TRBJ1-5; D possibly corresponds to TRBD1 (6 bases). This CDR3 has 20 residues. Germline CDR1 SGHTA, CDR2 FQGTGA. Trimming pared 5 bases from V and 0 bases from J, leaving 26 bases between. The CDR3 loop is CASSAARRGAKRHSNQPQHF. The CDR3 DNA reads TGTGCCAGCAGCGCCGCCCGGCGGGGGGCTAAAAGACATAGCAATCAGCCCCAGCATTTT.

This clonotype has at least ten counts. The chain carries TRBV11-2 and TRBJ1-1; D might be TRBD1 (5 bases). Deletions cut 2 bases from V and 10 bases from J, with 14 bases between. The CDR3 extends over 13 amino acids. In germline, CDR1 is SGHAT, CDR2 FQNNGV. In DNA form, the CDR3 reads TGTGCCAGCAGCTTACCGGGGACTGGGGGAGCTTTCTTT. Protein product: CASSLPGTGGAFF.

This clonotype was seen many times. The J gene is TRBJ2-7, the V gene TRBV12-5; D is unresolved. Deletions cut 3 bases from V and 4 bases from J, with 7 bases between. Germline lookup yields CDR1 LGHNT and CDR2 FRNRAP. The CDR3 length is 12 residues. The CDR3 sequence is CASGFPLYEQYF. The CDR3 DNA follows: TGTGCTAGTGGTTTCCCCCTTTACGAGCAGTACTTC. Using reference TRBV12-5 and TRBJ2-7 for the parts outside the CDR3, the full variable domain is DARVTQTPRHKVTEMGQEVTMRCQPILGHNTVFWYRQTMMQGLELLAYFRNRAPLDDSGMPKDRFSAEMPDATLATLKIQPSEPRDSAVYFCASGFPLYEQYFGPGTRLTVT.

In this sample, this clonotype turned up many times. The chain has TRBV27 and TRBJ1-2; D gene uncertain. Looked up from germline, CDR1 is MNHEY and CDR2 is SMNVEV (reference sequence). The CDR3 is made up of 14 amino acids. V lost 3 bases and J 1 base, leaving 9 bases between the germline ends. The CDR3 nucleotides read TGTGCCAGCAGTTTCTCAGGCAATAACTATGGCTACACCTTC. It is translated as CASSFSGNNYGYTF.

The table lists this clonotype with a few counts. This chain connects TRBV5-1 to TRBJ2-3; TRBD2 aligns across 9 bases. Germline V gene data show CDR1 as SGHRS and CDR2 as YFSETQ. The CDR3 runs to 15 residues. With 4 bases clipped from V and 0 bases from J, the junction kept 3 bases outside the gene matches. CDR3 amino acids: CASSGGLASTDTQYF. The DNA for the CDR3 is TGCGCCAGCAGCGGCGGACTAGCGAGCACAGATACGCAGTATTTT.

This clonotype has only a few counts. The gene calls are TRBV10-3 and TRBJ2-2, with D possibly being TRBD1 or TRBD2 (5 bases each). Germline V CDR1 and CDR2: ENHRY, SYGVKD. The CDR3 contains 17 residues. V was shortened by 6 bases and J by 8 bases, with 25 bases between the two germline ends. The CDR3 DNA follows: TGTGCCATCAGCCGAACGCAAGACCGGGACGGAGAGGGGGAGCTGTTTTTT. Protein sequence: CAISRTQDRDGEGELFF.

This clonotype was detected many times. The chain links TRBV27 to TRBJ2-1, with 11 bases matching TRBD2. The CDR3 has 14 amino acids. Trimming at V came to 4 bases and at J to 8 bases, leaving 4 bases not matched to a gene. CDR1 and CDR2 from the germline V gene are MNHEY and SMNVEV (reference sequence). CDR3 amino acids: CASSSWTSGYEQFF. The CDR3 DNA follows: TGTGCCAGCAGTTCCTGGACTAGCGGGTATGAGCAGTTCTTC.

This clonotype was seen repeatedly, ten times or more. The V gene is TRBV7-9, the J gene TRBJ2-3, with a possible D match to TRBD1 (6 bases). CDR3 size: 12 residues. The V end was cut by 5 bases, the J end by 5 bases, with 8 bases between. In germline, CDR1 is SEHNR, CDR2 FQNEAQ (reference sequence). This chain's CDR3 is CASSGGVDTQYF. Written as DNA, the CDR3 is TGTGCCAGCAGCGGGGGCGTAGATACGCAGTATTTT.

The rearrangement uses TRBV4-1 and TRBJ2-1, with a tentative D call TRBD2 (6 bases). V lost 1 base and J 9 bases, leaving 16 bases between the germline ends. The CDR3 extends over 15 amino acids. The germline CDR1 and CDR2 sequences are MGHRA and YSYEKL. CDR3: CASSQGSGRPLEQFF. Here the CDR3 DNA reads TGCGCCAGCAGCCAAGGATCCGGGAGACCCCTTGAGCAGTTCTTC.

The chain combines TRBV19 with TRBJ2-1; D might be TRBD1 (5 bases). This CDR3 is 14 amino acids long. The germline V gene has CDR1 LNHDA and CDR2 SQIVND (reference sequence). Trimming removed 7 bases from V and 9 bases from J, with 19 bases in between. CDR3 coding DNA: TGTGCCAGTACCCCGTGGAAAGGGGTCGGTGAGCAGTTCTTC. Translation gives CASTPWKGVGEQFF.

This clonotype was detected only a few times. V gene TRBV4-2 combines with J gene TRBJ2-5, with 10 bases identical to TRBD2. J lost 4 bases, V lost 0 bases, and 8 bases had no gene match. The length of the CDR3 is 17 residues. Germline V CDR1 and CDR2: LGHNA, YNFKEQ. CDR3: CASSQDILAGEGETQYF. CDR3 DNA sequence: TGTGCCAGCAGCCAAGATATCCTAGCGGGAGAAGGAGAGACCCAGTACTTC.

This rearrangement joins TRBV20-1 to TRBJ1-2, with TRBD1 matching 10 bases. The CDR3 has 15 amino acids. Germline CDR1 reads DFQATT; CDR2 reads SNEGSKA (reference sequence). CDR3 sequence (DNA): TGCAGAACGTGGGGGGGGACAGGGGAAGACTATGGCTACACCTTC. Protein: CRTWGGTGEDYGYTF.